This T cell receptor (beta chain) was observed in a study of T-cell reconstitution after alpha-beta-depleted transplantation in children. The CDR3 extends over 16 amino acids. Germline CDR1 and CDR2: SGHRS and YFSETQ. J was trimmed by 0 bases and V by 4 bases; bases with no gene match: 8. This clonotype was seen many times. Its antigen is undetermined. Molecular barcoding with unique molecular identifiers was used for the TCRbeta library. MiXCR was run by TCRdb on the PCR reads, yielding one entry per CDR3 protein. The sample has some 300,000 distinct CDR3 sequences, less than 9.5% seen once. Overall study results and limits: When one year had passed after transplant, most T-cell counts and diversity came from newly produced T cells. Several hundred expanded graft clones reportedly supplied alpha-beta T cells about two months after transplant.

This receptor was taken from a female patient under 10 years old who had a stem cell transplant for Fanconi anemia, so the T cells may come from the graft donor. The chain combines TRBV5-1 with TRBJ1-1; TRBD1 agrees at 8 bases. The specimen was peripheral blood, collected 360 days after TCRalphabeta/CD19-depleted stem cell transplant. The CDR3 sequence is CASSPGQVVMNTEAFF. In DNA, the CDR3 is TGCGCCAGCAGCCCGGGACAGGTCGTCATGAACACTGAAGCTTTCTTT. The full variable domain, in which reference TRBV5-1 and TRBJ1-1 provide the parts outside the CDR3, is KAGVTQTPRYLIKTRGQQVTLSCSPISGHRSVSWYQQTPGQGLQFLFEYFSETQRNKGNFPGRFSGRQFSNSRSEMNVSTLELGDSALYLCASSPGQVVMNTEAFFGQGTRLTVV.